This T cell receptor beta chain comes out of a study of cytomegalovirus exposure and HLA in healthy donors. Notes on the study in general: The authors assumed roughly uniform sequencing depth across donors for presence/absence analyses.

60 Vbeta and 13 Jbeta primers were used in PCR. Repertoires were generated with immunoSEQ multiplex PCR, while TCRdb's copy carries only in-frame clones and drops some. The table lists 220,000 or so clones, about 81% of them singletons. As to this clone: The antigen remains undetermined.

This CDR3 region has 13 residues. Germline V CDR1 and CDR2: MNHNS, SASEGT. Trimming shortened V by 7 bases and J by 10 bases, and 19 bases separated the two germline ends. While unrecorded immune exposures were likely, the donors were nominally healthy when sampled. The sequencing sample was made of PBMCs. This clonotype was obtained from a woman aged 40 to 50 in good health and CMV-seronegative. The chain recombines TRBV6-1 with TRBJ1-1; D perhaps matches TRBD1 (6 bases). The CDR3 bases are TGTGCCAGCACCAAGGGGACAAGGTATGGAGCTTTCTTT. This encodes CASTKGTRYGAFF.